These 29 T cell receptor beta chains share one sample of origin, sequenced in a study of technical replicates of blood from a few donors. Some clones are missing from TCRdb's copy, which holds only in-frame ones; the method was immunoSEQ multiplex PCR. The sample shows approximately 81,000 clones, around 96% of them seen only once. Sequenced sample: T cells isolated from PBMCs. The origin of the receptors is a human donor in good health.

CDR3 protein: CASSPTGEETQYF. The DNA for the CDR3 is TGTGCCAGCAGCCCCACAGGGGAAGAGACCCAGTACTTC. The chain uses TRBV7-9 and TRBJ2-5; TRBD1 agrees at 7 bases. Trimming took 5 bases from V and 3 from J; bases not matched to a gene: 3. From germline, CDR1 is SEHNR and CDR2 FQNEAQ (reference sequence). The length of the CDR3 is 13 residues.

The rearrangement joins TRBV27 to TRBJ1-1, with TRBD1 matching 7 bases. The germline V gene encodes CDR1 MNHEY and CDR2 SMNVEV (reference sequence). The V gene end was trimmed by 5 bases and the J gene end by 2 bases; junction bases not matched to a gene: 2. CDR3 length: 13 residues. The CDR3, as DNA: TGTGCCAGCAGTGGACAGGTTAACACTGAAGCTTTCTTT. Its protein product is CASSGQVNTEAFF.

DNA of the CDR3: TGTGCCAGCAGCTCCGAACAGGGGAGAGAAGCTTTCTTT. Protein product: CASSSEQGREAFF. V gene TRBV7-2 combines with J gene TRBJ1-1, with 7 bases aligning to TRBD1. This CDR3 comprises 13 residues. Germline loops: CDR1 SGHTA, CDR2 FQGNSA. J lost 8 bases, V lost 4 bases, and 7 bases had no gene match. Filled out from reference TRBV7-2 and TRBJ1-1, the complete variable domain reads GAGVSQSPSNKVTEKGKDVELRCDPISGHTALYWYRQSLGQGLEFLIYFQGNSAPDKSGLPSDRFSAERTGGSVSTLTIQRTQQEDSAVYLCASSSEQGREAFFGQGTRLTVV.

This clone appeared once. The CDR3 reads CASLKEGVDSYEQYF. The CDR3 nucleotides read TGTGCCAGCCTCAAAGAGGGCGTAGACTCCTACGAGCAGTACTTC. The chain links TRBV2 to TRBJ2-7; tentative D call: TRBD2 (5 bases). The germline V gene encodes CDR1 SNHLY and CDR2 FYNNEI. Between the trimmed V and J ends, which lost 8 bases and 0 bases, there was a span of 17 bases. This CDR3 has 15 residues.

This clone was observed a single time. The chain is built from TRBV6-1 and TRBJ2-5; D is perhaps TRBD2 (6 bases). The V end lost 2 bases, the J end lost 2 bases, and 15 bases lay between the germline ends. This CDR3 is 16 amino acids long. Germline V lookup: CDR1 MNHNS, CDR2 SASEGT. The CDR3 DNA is TGTGCCAGCAGTGAATTAGGCGGGACGGGACAAGAGACCCAGTACTTC. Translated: CASSELGGTGQETQYF.

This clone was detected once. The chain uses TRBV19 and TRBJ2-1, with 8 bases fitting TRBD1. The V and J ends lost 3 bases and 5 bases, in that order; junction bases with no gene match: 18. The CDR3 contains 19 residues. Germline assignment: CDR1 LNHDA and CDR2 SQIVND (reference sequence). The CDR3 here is CASSIRGLLLAVGDNEQFF. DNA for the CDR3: TGTGCCAGTAGTATCAGGGGGCTCCTACTAGCAGTTGGGGACAATGAGCAGTTCTTC.

The CDR3 bases are TGTGCCAGCAGCCCACAGGTAGTACCTGAAGCTTTCTTT. It codes for CASSPQVVPEAFF. The J gene is TRBJ1-1, the V gene TRBV7-9; a possible D gene is TRBD1 (5 bases). V was shortened by 5 bases and J by 6 bases, with 13 bases between the two germline ends. The CDR3 runs 13 residues. Germline V gene data show CDR1 as SEHNR and CDR2 as FQNEAQ (reference sequence).

Written as DNA, the CDR3 is TGCGCCAGCAGCCAAGCTGGGGCGGGAGGGACTCAAGAGACCCAGTACTTC. This translates into CASSQAGAGGTQETQYF. The chain recombines TRBV4-1 with TRBJ2-5; 9 bases match TRBD2. The CDR3 consists of 17 residues. The germline gives CDR1 MGHRA, CDR2 YSYEKL. V lost 1 base to trimming and J lost 2 bases; unmatched junction nucleotides: 8.

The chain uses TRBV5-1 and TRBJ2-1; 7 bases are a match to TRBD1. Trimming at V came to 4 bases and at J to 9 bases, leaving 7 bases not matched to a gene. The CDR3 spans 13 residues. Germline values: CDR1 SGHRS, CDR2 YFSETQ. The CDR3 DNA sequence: TGCGCCAGCAGCAGGGGGACAGACTTTGAGCAGTTCTTC. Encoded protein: CASSRGTDFEQFF.

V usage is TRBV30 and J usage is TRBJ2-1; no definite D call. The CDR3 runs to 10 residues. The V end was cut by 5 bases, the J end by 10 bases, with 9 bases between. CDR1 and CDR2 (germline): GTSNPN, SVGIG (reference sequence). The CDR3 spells CAWGRREQFF. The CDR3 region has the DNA TGTGCCTGGGGCCGCCGAGAGCAGTTCTTC.

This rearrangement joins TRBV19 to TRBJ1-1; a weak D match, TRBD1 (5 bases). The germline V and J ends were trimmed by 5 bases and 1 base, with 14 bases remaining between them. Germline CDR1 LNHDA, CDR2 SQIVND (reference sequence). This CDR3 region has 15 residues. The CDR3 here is CASSSEFGQNTEAFF. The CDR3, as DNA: TGTGCCAGTAGTTCAGAATTTGGACAGAACACTGAAGCTTTCTTT.

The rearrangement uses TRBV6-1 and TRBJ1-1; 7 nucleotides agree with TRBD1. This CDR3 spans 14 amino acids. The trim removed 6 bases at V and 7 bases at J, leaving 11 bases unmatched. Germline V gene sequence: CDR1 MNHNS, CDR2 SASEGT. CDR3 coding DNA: TGTGCCAGCAGCGCGGACCGGGACAGTTATGAAGCTTTCTTT. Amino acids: CASSADRDSYEAFF.

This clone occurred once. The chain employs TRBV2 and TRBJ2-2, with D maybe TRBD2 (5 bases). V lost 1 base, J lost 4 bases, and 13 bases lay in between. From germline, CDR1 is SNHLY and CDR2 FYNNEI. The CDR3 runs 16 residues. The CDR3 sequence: CASSEGGVGSTGELFF. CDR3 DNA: TGTGCCAGCAGTGAAGGGGGAGTGGGAAGCACCGGGGAGCTGTTTTTT.

CDR3 DNA sequence: TGCGCCAGCAGCTTGGAGGGCAGGGCAGTGTACGAGCAGTACTTC. Its protein is CASSLEGRAVYEQYF. The chain combines TRBV5-1 with TRBJ2-7, with D possibly TRBD1 on 5 matching bases. Germline V gene data show CDR1 as SGHRS and CDR2 as YFSETQ. Between the trimmed V and J ends, which lost 0 bases and 4 bases, there was a span of 14 bases. The CDR3 extends over 15 amino acids. Based on the CDR3 plus reference TRBV5-1 and TRBJ2-7, the full variable domain is KAGVTQTPRYLIKTRGQQVTLSCSPISGHRSVSWYQQTPGQGLQFLFEYFSETQRNKGNFPGRFSGRQFSNSRSEMNVSTLELGDSALYLCASSLEGRAVYEQYFGPGTRLTVT.

The CDR3 here is CASSISSGGSYEQYF. CDR3 bases: TGTGCCAGTAGTATCTCTAGCGGTGGCTCCTACGAGCAGTACTTC. The chain is built from TRBV19 and TRBJ2-7; 7 bases are shared with TRBD2. The V gene's germline CDR1 is LNHDA and CDR2 SQIVND (reference sequence). Trimming removed 3 bases from V and 0 bases from J; junction bases left unmatched: 5. The CDR3 is made up of 15 amino acids. Filled out from reference TRBV19 and TRBJ2-7, the complete variable domain reads DGGITQSPKYLFRKEGQNVTLSCEQNLNHDAMYWYRQDPGQGLRLIYYSQIVNDFQKGDIAEGYSVSREKKESFPLTVTSAQKNPTAFYLCASSISSGGSYEQYFGPGTRLTVT.

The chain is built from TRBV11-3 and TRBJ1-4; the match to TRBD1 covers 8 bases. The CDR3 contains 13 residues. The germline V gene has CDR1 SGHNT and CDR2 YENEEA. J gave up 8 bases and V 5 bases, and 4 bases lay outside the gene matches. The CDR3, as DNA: TGTGCCAGCAGCCTCGGACAGGGAGAAAAACTGTTTTTT. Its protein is CASSLGQGEKLFF.

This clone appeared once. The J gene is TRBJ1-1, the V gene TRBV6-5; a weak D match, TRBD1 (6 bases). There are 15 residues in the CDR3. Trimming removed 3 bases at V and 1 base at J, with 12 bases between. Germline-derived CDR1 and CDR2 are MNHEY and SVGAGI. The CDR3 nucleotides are TGTGCCAGCAGTTATCTAACGGGACAGAACACTGAAGCTTTCTTT. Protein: CASSYLTGQNTEAFF.

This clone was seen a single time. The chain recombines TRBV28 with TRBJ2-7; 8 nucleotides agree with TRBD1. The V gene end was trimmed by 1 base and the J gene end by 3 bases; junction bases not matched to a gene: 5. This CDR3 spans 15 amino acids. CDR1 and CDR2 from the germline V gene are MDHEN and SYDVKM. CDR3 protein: CASSLLGGQGYEQYF. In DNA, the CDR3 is TGTGCCAGCAGTTTATTGGGAGGACAGGGCTACGAGCAGTACTTC.

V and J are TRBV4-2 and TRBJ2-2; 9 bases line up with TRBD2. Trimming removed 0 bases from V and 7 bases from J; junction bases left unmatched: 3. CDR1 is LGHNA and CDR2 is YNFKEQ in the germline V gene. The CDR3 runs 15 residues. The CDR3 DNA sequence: TGTGCCAGCAGCCAAGAAGCGGGAGGAGTCGGGGAGCTGTTTTTT. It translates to CASSQEAGGVGELFF.

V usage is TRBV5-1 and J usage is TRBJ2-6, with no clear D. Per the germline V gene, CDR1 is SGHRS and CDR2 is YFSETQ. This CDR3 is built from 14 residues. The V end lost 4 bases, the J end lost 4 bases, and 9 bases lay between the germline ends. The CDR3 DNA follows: TGCGCCAGCAGCCCATACCAGGGGGCCAACGTCCTGACTTTC. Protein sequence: CASSPYQGANVLTF. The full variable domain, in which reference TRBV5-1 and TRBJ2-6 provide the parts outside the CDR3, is KAGVTQTPRYLIKTRGQQVTLSCSPISGHRSVSWYQQTPGQGLQFLFEYFSETQRNKGNFPGRFSGRQFSNSRSEMNVSTLELGDSALYLCASSPYQGANVLTFGAGSRLTVL.

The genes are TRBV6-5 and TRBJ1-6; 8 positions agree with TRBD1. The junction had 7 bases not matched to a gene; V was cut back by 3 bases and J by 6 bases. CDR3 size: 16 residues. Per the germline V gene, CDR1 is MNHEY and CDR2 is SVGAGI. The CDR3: CASSYSQGASNSPLHF. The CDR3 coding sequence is TGTGCCAGCAGTTATAGCCAGGGGGCGAGTAATTCACCCCTCCACTTT.

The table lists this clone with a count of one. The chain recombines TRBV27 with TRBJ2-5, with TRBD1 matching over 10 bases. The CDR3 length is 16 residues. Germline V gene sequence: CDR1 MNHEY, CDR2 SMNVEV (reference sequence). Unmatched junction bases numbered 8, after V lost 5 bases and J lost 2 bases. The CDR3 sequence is CASSILRTGGQETQYF. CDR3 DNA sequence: TGTGCCAGCAGTATTCTGCGGACAGGGGGTCAAGAGACCCAGTACTTC.

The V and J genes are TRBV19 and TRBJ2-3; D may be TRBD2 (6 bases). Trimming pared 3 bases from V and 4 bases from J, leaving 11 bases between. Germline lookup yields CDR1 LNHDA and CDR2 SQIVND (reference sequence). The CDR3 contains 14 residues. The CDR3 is CASSILSGADTQYF. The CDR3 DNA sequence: TGTGCCAGTAGTATCCTTTCGGGGGCAGATACGCAGTATTTT.

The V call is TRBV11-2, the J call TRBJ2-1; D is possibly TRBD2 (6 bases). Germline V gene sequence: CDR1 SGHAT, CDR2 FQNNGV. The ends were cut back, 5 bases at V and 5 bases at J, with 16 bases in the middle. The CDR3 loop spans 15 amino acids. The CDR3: CASSASGLRNNEQFF. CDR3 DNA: TGTGCCAGCAGCGCGAGCGGGCTCAGAAACAATGAGCAGTTCTTC.

In nucleotides, the CDR3 is TGCGCCAGCAGCGGGGCGACAAGGATCACAGATACGCAGTATTTT. Translating gives CASSGATRITDTQYF. J is TRBJ2-3 and V is TRBV5-1, with D possibly being TRBD1 (5 bases). V was pared by 4 bases and J by 2 bases, with 14 bases between. CDR1 and CDR2 (germline): SGHRS, YFSETQ. The CDR3 has 15 amino acids.

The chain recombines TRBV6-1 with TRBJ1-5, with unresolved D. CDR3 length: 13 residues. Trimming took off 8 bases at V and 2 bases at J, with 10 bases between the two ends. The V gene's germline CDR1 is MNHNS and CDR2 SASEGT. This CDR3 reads CASRPPGNQPQHF. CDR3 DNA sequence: TGTGCCAGCCGCCCCCCGGGCAATCAGCCCCAGCATTTT.

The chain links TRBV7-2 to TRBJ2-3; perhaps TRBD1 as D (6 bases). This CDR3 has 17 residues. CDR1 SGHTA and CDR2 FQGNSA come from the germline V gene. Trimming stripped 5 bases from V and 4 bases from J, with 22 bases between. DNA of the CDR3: TGTGCCAGCAGCGCAAATCCCAGGGGTCTGTTTCCAGATACGCAGTATTTT. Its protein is CASSANPRGLFPDTQYF.

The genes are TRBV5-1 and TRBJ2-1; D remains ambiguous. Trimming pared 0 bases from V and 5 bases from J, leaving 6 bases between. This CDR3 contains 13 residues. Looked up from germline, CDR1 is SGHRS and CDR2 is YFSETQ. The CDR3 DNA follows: TGCGCCAGCAGCTTGGTTCCCGACAATGAGCAGTTCTTC. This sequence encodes CASSLVPDNEQFF.

The CDR3 loop reads CASSVGPEAYGYTF. The CDR3 region has the DNA TGTGCCAGCAGTGTCGGCCCTGAGGCTTATGGCTACACCTTC. The chain employs TRBV25-1 and TRBJ1-2; D unclear. V was clipped by 4 bases and J by 5 bases, with 14 bases between them. The CDR3 covers 14 residues. From germline, CDR1 is MGHDK and CDR2 SYGVNS.